This TCR beta chain stems from a study of blood T cell repertoires in COVID-19. For the study at large: Italy, Spain and the United States were the sources of the convalescent and acute COVID-19 samples. The cDNA or gDNA used as material had been derived from T cells, B-cell-depleted T cells, or PBMCs.

Authors' methods: It was from reference gene primer amplification that nucleated cell counts were estimated. TCRdb's copy holds only in-frame clones and misses some; the assay was immunoSEQ multiplex PCR. Clonal size and the V and J genes are those of that table, whereas D and trimming came from the DNA. The profile shows about 150,000 clones, 75% to 90% of them singletons. Per germline, CDR1 LGHDT and CDR2 YNNKEL (reference sequence). Trimming took 2 bases from V and 8 from J; bases not matched to a gene: 5. This CDR3 has 13 amino acids. Sequences were obtained from peripheral blood. This chain links TRBV3-1 (or the pseudogene TRBV3-2) with TRBJ1-2, with 7 bases matching TRBD1. The TCR was taken from a woman aged 40 to 50 with acute or convalescent COVID-19. For the CDR3, the DNA is TGTGCCAGCAGCCAAATGACAGGGAGCGGCTACACCTTC. Translating gives CASSQMTGSGYTF.